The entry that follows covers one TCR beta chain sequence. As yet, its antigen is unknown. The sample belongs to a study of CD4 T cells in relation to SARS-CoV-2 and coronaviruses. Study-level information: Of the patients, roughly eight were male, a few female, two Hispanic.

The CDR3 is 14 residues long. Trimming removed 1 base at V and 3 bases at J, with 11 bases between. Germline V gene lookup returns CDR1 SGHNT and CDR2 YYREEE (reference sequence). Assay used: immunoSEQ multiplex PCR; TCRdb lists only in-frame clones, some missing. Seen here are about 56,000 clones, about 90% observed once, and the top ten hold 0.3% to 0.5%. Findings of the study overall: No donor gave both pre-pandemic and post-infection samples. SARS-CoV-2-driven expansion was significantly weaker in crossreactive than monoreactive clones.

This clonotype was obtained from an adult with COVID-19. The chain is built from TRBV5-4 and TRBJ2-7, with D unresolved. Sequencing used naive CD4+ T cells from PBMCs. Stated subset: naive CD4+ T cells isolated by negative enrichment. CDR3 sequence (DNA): TGTGCCAGCAGCTTGTCCCCGATAGGCTACGAGCAGTACTTC. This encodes CASSLSPIGYEQYF. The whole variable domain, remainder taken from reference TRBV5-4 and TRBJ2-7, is ETGVTQSPTHLIKTRGQQVTLRCSSQSGHNTVSWYQQALGQGPQFIFQYYREEENGRGNFPPRFSGLQFPNYSSELNVNALELDDSALYLCASSLSPIGYEQYFGPGTRLTVT.